This TCR beta chain was recorded in a study of T cell repertoires in cytomegalovirus infection. This clonotype was seen at least ten times. Its antigen remains unidentified. From the reads, TCRdb called clonotypes with MiXCR, one entry per CDR3 protein. The sample carries approximately 500,000 distinct CDR3 sequences, approximately 17% recorded once. The ends were cut back, 4 bases at V and 1 base at J, with 14 bases in the middle. The CDR3 spans 15 residues. In germline, CDR1 is SEHNR, CDR2 FQNEAQ (reference sequence). Findings and limits, study-wide: HLA-C-restricted TCR beta clonotypes specific for CMV led the ex vivo response. Cumulated frequencies of public TCR beta families served to identify carriers of CMV plus the relevant HLA.

Sequenced: CD8+ T cells from PBMCs. The TCR was taken from a human donor in good health (CMV status not recorded). Some clones in this sample may be carry-over from other donors' samples. The chain recombines TRBV7-9 with TRBJ2-7; possibly TRBD1 or TRBD2 for D (5 bases each). The CDR3, as DNA: TGTGCCAGCAGCTCTCCTGGGGGATCGTCCTACGAGCAGTACTTC. It is translated as CASSSPGGSSYEQYF.